The 22 T cell receptor beta chains given below trace back to one sample, sequenced in a study of Tregs in tolerant kidney transplant recipients (dated by TCRdb to between 2018 and 2021). Taken with the paper, the label for time point translates to: 6 months after combined kidney and bone marrow transplant. Transplants used related donors with nonmyeloablative bone marrow transplantation; mixed chimerism was transient in the human trials. Library construction relied on the immunoSEQ multiplex PCR assay. TCRdb stores this immuneACCESS table with in-frame sequences only. Part of the clones is absent; in the studies checked, under half of the shortfall reflects unresolved V genes, and no reason is known for the rest. This sample comprises roughly 70,000 clones, around 87% of them detected only once. The ten largest clonotypes hold 3.8% of the sample. This specimen was CD4+ T cells from blood (PBMCs), taken 6 months after the transplant. The receptors stem from a human patient who received a combined kidney and bone marrow transplant. After a transplant, some of the T cells may come from the graft donor.

The chain is built from TRBV21-1 and TRBJ2-3; TRBD1 is taken as the D call from the table, unchecked against the DNA. TRBV21-1 is a known pseudogene. The CDR3 length is 13 residues. The CDR3 region has the DNA TGTGCCAGCAGCACAGGGCGCACAGATACGCAGTATTTT. Amino acids: CASSTGRTDTQYF.

The V gene is TRBV28, the J gene TRBJ1-5; D call uncertain. CDR3 length: 15 residues. Germline values: CDR1 MDHEN, CDR2 SYDVKM. The V end lost 3 bases, the J end lost 2 bases, and 11 bases lay between the germline ends. CDR3: CASSFGNMGNQPQHF. The CDR3 region has the DNA TGTGCCAGCAGTTTCGGGAATATGGGCAATCAGCCCCAGCATTTT.

The CDR3 nucleotides are TGTGCCAGCAGCTTAAGAACTGTTAGCACAGATACGCAGTATTTT. Translated: CASSLRTVSTDTQYF. V gene TRBV7-2 combines with J gene TRBJ2-3; no reliable D call. V lost 2 bases, J lost 0 bases, and 9 bases lay in between. CDR1 and CDR2 from the germline V gene are SGHTA and FQGNSA. There are 15 residues in the CDR3.

V is TRBV2 and J is TRBJ2-3; 12 bases align to TRBD2. The CDR3 runs to 15 residues. The junction had 6 bases not matched to a gene; V was cut back by 6 bases and J by 5 bases. Germline V gene lookup returns CDR1 SNHLY and CDR2 FYNNEI. CDR3 nucleotide sequence: TGTGCCAGCAGGCGACTAGCGGGGGACGTAGATACGCAGTATTTT. This translates into CASRRLAGDVDTQYF. The full variable domain, completed using reference TRBV2 and TRBJ2-3, is EPEVTQTPSHQVTQMGQEVILRCVPISNHLYFYWYRQILGQKVEFLVSFYNNEISEKSEIFDDQFSVERPDGSNFTLKIRSTKLEDSAMYFCASRRLAGDVDTQYFGPGTRLTVL.

This chain uses TRBV19 with TRBJ2-2; 13 bases agree with TRBD2. J lost 4 bases, V lost 1 base, and 6 bases had no gene match. The CDR3 spans 18 residues. Looked up from germline, CDR1 is LNHDA and CDR2 is SQIVND (reference sequence). CDR3 DNA sequence: TGTGCCAGTAGTATAGGGCGACTAGCGGGAGGTAGCACCGGGGAGCTGTTTTTT. This encodes CASSIGRLAGGSTGELFF.

The V call is TRBV6-5, the J call TRBJ2-7; 9 nucleotides match TRBD2. The CDR3 sequence is 14 residues long. Germline V gives CDR1 MNHEY, CDR2 SVGAGI. With 7 bases clipped from V and 4 bases from J, the junction kept 8 bases outside the gene matches. CDR3 loop: CASNPTSGPYEQYF. CDR3 nucleotides: TGTGCCAGCAATCCGACTAGCGGACCTTACGAGCAGTACTTC.

This chain joins TRBV7-2 and TRBJ1-4; perhaps TRBD1 as D (5 bases). The length of the CDR3 is 12 residues. Trimming shortened V by 4 bases and J by 7 bases, and 7 bases separated the two germline ends. Germline values: CDR1 SGHTA, CDR2 FQGNSA. CDR3 sequence (DNA): TGTGCCAGCAGCTCCCAGGGTGAAAAACTGTTTTTT. Translation gives CASSSQGEKLFF.

This chain uses TRBV4-1 with TRBJ2-1; weak D call: TRBD2 (5 bases). CDR3 length: 14 amino acids. The V end was cut by 0 bases, the J end by 5 bases, with 8 bases between. Germline CDR1 and CDR2: MGHRA and YSYEKL. The CDR3 reads CASSQDRTHNEQFF. CDR3 sequence (DNA): TGCGCCAGCAGCCAAGACCGGACTCACAATGAGCAGTTCTTC.

This clone has just one count. The chain has TRBV7-6 and TRBJ2-5, with 7 positions matching TRBD2. Germline V gene data show CDR1 as SGHVS and CDR2 as FNYEAQ. The CDR3 loop spans 13 amino acids. The J segment lost 7 bases and the V segment lost 6 bases, leaving 8 bases of the junction unmatched. CDR3 sequence: CASSPTSLGTQYF. The CDR3 region has the DNA TGTGCCAGCAGTCCGACTAGCCTTGGGACCCAGTACTTC.

The rearrangement uses TRBV11-3 and TRBJ2-1; 12 nucleotides match TRBD2. V dropped 5 bases and J dropped 6; count of bases not matched to a gene: 14. The CDR3 covers 18 residues. Germline V gene lookup returns CDR1 SGHNT and CDR2 YENEEA. In DNA form, the CDR3 reads TGTGCCAGCAGCGGACGGACTAGCGGGACTTTCTCTGTCAATGAGCAGTTCTTC. Residues: CASSGRTSGTFSVNEQFF.

This CDR3 is CASSQGGYEKLFF. CDR3 nucleotides: TGTGCCAGCAGCCAAGGGGGTTATGAAAAACTGTTTTTT. This chain joins TRBV6-1 and TRBJ1-4, with a possible D match to TRBD1 (6 bases). Germline CDR1 and CDR2: MNHNS and SASEGT. The ends were cut back, 6 bases at V and 6 bases at J, with 11 bases in the middle. The length of the CDR3 is 13 residues.

This clone was seen a single time. V usage is TRBV6-6 and J usage is TRBJ1-1; a possible D gene is TRBD1 (5 bases). Germline lookup yields CDR1 MNHNY and CDR2 SVGAGI (reference sequence). Trimming shortened V by 6 bases and J by 10 bases, and 12 bases separated the two germline ends. This CDR3 spans 11 amino acids. CDR3 coding DNA: TGTGCCAGCAGCCCGGGGGGGGTAGCTTTCTTT. Translating gives CASSPGGVAFF.

This chain uses TRBV6-6 with TRBJ2-7; D ambiguous. The CDR3 runs 15 residues. The ends were cut back, 2 bases at V and 2 bases at J, with 13 bases in the middle. Per germline, CDR1 MNHNY and CDR2 SVGAGI (reference sequence). CDR3 in DNA: TGTGCCAGCAGTTACACCGCGACGAGGCCCTACGAGCAGTACTTC. Translation gives CASSYTATRPYEQYF.

The V call is TRBV19, the J call TRBJ2-5; 8 bases agree with TRBD1. There are 18 residues in the CDR3. The germline V gene has CDR1 LNHDA and CDR2 SQIVND (reference sequence). The V gene end was trimmed by 4 bases and the J gene end by 1 base; junction bases not matched to a gene: 14. CDR3 sequence reads: CASSSYPWTGWGQETQYF. DNA for the CDR3: TGTGCCAGTAGTAGCTACCCGTGGACAGGGTGGGGCCAAGAGACCCAGTACTTC. Complete variable domain (other parts from reference TRBV19 and TRBJ2-5): DGGITQSPKYLFRKEGQNVTLSCEQNLNHDAMYWYRQDPGQGLRLIYYSQIVNDFQKGDIAEGYSVSREKKESFPLTVTSAQKNPTAFYLCASSSYPWTGWGQETQYFGPGTRLLVL.

The chain recombines TRBV5-1 with TRBJ2-3; D is uncertain. CDR1 SGHRS and CDR2 YFSETQ come from the germline V gene. V lost 2 bases and J lost 8, with 15 bases in between. The CDR3 loop spans 14 amino acids. The CDR3 DNA reads TGCGCCAGCAGCTTAACCCAACGCGTCGGTACGCAGTATTTT. Its protein product is CASSLTQRVGTQYF.

The rearrangement joins TRBV7-9 to TRBJ2-7; TRBD2 might be the D (5 bases). With 3 bases removed from V and 6 bases from J, the gap between germline ends came to 15 bases. CDR1 is SEHNR, CDR2 FQNEAQ, per germline (reference sequence). The CDR3 consists of 14 residues. CDR3 region: CASSFEGLASEQYF. The CDR3 DNA reads TGTGCCAGCAGCTTTGAAGGTCTAGCCAGCGAGCAGTACTTC. Full variable domain (remainder filled in from reference TRBV7-9 and TRBJ2-7): DTGVSQNPRHKITKRGQNVTFRCDPISEHNRLYWYRQTLGQGPEFLTYFQNEAQLEKSRLLSDRFSAERPKGSFSTLEIQRTEQGDSAMYLCASSFEGLASEQYFGPGTRLTVT.

V usage is TRBV7-7 and J usage is TRBJ2-1; TRBD2 might be the D (6 bases). V lost 5 bases to trimming and J lost 1 base, with 12 bases between them. The germline V gene has CDR1 SSHAT and CDR2 FNYEAQ (reference sequence). The CDR3 covers 15 residues. CDR3 protein: CASSVSGASYNEQFF. The CDR3 region has the DNA TGTGCCAGCAGCGTTAGCGGCGCGTCCTACAATGAGCAGTTCTTC. Based on the CDR3 plus reference TRBV7-7 and TRBJ2-1, the full variable domain is GAGVSQSPRYKVTKRGQDVTLRCDPISSHATLYWYQQALGQGPEFLTYFNYEAQPDKSGLPSDRFSAERPEGSISTLTIQRTEQRDSAMYRCASSVSGASYNEQFFGPGTRLTVL.

The chain recombines TRBV6-1 with TRBJ2-7, with D uncertain. The V gene lost 2 bases and the J gene lost 3 bases, with 5 bases spanning the gap. Looked up from germline, CDR1 is MNHNS and CDR2 is SASEGT. The CDR3 is made up of 12 amino acids. The CDR3 DNA reads TGTGCCAGCAGTGAAAGCCTCTACGAGCAGTACTTC. It yields the protein CASSESLYEQYF.

This chain uses TRBV7-9 with TRBJ1-1; TRBD1 agrees at 7 bases. The CDR3 has 15 residues. The ends lost 5 bases at V and 8 bases at J; junction bases unmatched: 14. Germline CDR1 and CDR2: SEHNR and FQNEAQ (reference sequence). CDR3 nucleotides: TGTGCCAGCAGCCCTCCCAGGGGGGAAATTGCCGAAGCTTTCTTT. Protein sequence: CASSPPRGEIAEAFF.

This chain joins TRBV6-5 and TRBJ1-5; maybe TRBD1 (5 bases). The CDR3 sequence is 14 residues long. In germline, CDR1 is MNHEY, CDR2 SVGAGI. Trimming stripped 5 bases from V and 3 bases from J, with 11 bases between. This chain's CDR3 is CASSKGLANQPQHF. The CDR3, as DNA: TGTGCCAGCAGTAAGGGACTTGCCAATCAGCCCCAGCATTTT.

CDR3 region: CASSSDSGGEQYF. The CDR3 DNA follows: TGCGCCAGCAGTTCCGATAGCGGGGGCGAGCAGTACTTC. The J gene is TRBJ2-7, the V gene TRBV5-1; TRBD2 matches 9 bases. Losses at the gene ends were 5 bases for V and 6 bases for J; bases not matched to a gene: 6. The germline gives CDR1 SGHRS, CDR2 YFSETQ. The CDR3 spans 13 residues.

The gene calls are TRBV5-6 and TRBJ2-5, with D tentatively TRBD2 (6 bases). In germline, CDR1 is SGHDT, CDR2 YYEEEE. V was trimmed by 3 bases and J by 3 bases, leaving 15 bases between them. The CDR3 runs to 15 residues. For the CDR3, the DNA is TGTGCCAGCAGCTCACCGGGACTGGGGAAAGAGACCCAGTACTTC. Protein: CASSSPGLGKETQYF.